These 21 T cell receptor beta chains share one sample of origin, sequenced in a study of response to subunit inactivated influenza vaccine. TCRdb reprocessed the RT-PCR reads via MiXCR and lists one record per CDR3 protein. The sample lists 800,000 or so distinct CDR3 sequences, 21% seen once, with roughly a tenth in the top ten. The sample was PBMCs from blood, taken 5 days after vaccination. The receptors derive from a middle-aged man who received an inactivated influenza vaccine.

This clonotype occurred a few times. The rearrangement joins TRBV20-1 to TRBJ1-5; 7 bases agree with TRBD1. Germline trimming cut 6 bases from V and 4 bases from J; bases unmatched to any gene: 3. The CDR3 sequence is 12 residues long. Germline lookup yields CDR1 DFQATT and CDR2 SNEGSKA (reference sequence). The CDR3 DNA follows: TGCAGTGCCGGACAGGAGAATCAGCCCCAGCATTTT. It codes for CSAGQENQPQHF.

This chain uses TRBV4-1 with TRBJ2-7; D possibly corresponds to TRBD1 (7 bases). V was pared by 10 bases and J by 5 bases, with 21 bases between. Germline CDR1 reads MGHRA; CDR2 reads YSYEKL. The CDR3 is made up of 14 amino acids. In nucleotides, the CDR3 is TGCGCCATCCTTATTGTGACAGGGAGGCACGAGCAGTACTTC. It encodes CAILIVTGRHEQYF.

This clonotype was detected a few times. The rearrangement joins TRBV15 to TRBJ2-1, with TRBD1 as a possible D gene (6 bases). Per germline, CDR1 LNHNV and CDR2 YYDKDF (reference sequence). Trimming pared 2 bases from V and 4 bases from J, leaving 9 bases between. There are 14 residues in the CDR3. The CDR3 loop reads CATSRPGQYNEQFF. The CDR3 DNA sequence: TGTGCCACCAGCAGACCTGGACAGTACAATGAGCAGTTCTTC.

This clonotype was found many times. V gene TRBV12-3 or TRBV12-4 combines with J gene TRBJ2-5; TRBD2 aligns across 11 bases. V shed 5 bases and J 13 bases; nucleotides not matched to a gene: 6. The CDR3 spans 12 residues. The CDR3 DNA follows: TGTGCCAGCAGTAAGGGACTAGCGGTTTCGTACTTC. Protein: CASSKGLAVSYF.

This clonotype was seen a few times. V and J are TRBV28 and TRBJ2-1; D might be TRBD1 (6 bases). The germline CDR1 and CDR2 sequences are MDHEN and SYDVKM. CDR3 size: 11 residues. With 3 bases removed from V and 10 bases from J, the gap between germline ends came to 7 bases. The DNA for the CDR3 is TGTGCCAGCAGTTTTGGGACAGAGCAGTTCTTC. Protein sequence: CASSFGTEQFF.

In this sample, this clonotype turned up many times. The chain joins TRBV7-2 to TRBJ1-2, with D possibly TRBD1 on 6 matching bases. The CDR3 sequence is 14 residues long. In germline, CDR1 is SGHTA, CDR2 FQGNSA. Between the trimmed V and J ends, which lost 2 bases and 0 bases, there was a span of 7 bases. The CDR3 loop is CASSLTGTNYGYTF. For the CDR3, the DNA is TGTGCCAGCAGCTTAACAGGGACTAACTATGGCTACACCTTC. Drawing the rest from reference TRBV7-2 and TRBJ1-2, the complete variable domain is GAGVSQSPSNKVTEKGKDVELRCDPISGHTALYWYRQSLGQGLEFLIYFQGNSAPDKSGLPSDRFSAERTGGSVSTLTIQRTQQEDSAVYLCASSLTGTNYGYTFGSGTRLTVV.

In its sample, this clonotype was seen a few times. The chain recombines TRBV5-6 with TRBJ2-2; D gene uncertain. V lost 1 base and J lost 6, with 16 bases in between. Germline V gene data show CDR1 as SGHDT and CDR2 as YYEEEE. There are 16 residues in the CDR3. The CDR3 sequence is CASSLFLVGDPGELFF. CDR3 nucleotides: TGTGCCAGCAGCTTGTTTCTGGTTGGCGACCCCGGGGAGCTGTTTTTT.

This clonotype was counted a few times. J is TRBJ1-1 and V is TRBV20-1; D ambiguous. The CDR3 runs 15 residues. Trimming left V 0 bases short and J 5 bases short, with 16 bases between. Germline V gene lookup returns CDR1 DFQATT and CDR2 SNEGSKA (reference sequence). DNA of the CDR3: TGCAGTGCTAGAGATCCCCGCCGCGCAGTTACTGAAGCTTTCTTT. Translation gives CSARDPRRAVTEAFF.

The chain has TRBV20-1 and TRBJ1-1, with 9 nucleotides matching TRBD1. Germline V gene lookup returns CDR1 DFQATT and CDR2 SNEGSKA (reference sequence). The CDR3 runs to 14 residues. Losses at the gene ends were 5 bases for V and 1 base for J; bases not matched to a gene: 5. In nucleotides, the CDR3 is TGCAGTGCTTTCAAGACAGGGGGGAACACTGAAGCTTTCTTT. Its translation is CSAFKTGGNTEAFF.

This clonotype was counted only a few times. J is TRBJ2-1 and V is TRBV6-2 or TRBV6-3; possible D gene TRBD1, 6 bases. V lost 8 bases and J 3 bases, leaving 11 bases between the germline ends. The CDR3 has 13 amino acids. Germline V lookup: CDR1 MNHEY, CDR2 SVGEGT. CDR3 coding DNA: TGTGCCAGCCGGGACACCAACTACAATGAGCAGTTCTTC. This encodes CASRDTNYNEQFF.

V is TRBV11-2 and J is TRBJ2-7, with D unclear. The CDR3 has 15 residues. The ends were cut back, 2 bases at V and 7 bases at J, with 18 bases in the middle. Germline V gene data show CDR1 as SGHAT and CDR2 as FQNNGV. The CDR3 here is CASSLTPSYVGEQYF. For the CDR3, the DNA is TGTGCCAGCAGCTTAACTCCGAGCTACGTTGGGGAGCAGTACTTC.

The gene calls are TRBV5-6 and TRBJ2-7; TRBD2 matches 11 bases. The CDR3 is made up of 16 amino acids. The V and J ends lost 4 bases and 1 base, in that order; junction bases with no gene match: 7. Germline V lookup: CDR1 SGHDT, CDR2 YYEEEE. CDR3 sequence (DNA): TGTGCCAGCAGCGTACCGGGACTAGCGGAGTCCTACGAGCAGTACTTC. Translated, it gives CASSVPGLAESYEQYF.

In its sample, this clonotype was seen a few times. The chain recombines TRBV6-5 with TRBJ2-3, with D perhaps given as TRBD1 or TRBD2 (5 bases each). Germline CDR1 reads MNHEY; CDR2 reads SVGAGI. This CDR3 contains 15 residues. V gave up 0 bases and J gave up 8 bases, with 15 bases separating them. In DNA, the CDR3 is TGTGCCAGCAGTTACTCGAGGGACCTTGTCGGTACGCAGTATTTT. Translated: CASSYSRDLVGTQYF.

In its sample, this clonotype was seen a few times. The chain uses TRBV12-3 or TRBV12-4 and TRBJ2-7; perhaps TRBD1 as D (6 bases). V was trimmed by 6 bases and J by 6 bases, leaving 18 bases between them. The CDR3 runs to 14 residues. The CDR3 nucleotides are TGTGCCAGCAGCCACAAAGGACAGTCTGGCGAGCAGTACTTC. It codes for CASSHKGQSGEQYF.

V usage is TRBV28 and J usage is TRBJ2-3; TRBD2 matches at 7 bases. CDR3 length: 16 amino acids. Germline CDR1 MDHEN, CDR2 SYDVKM. After removal of 3 bases from V and 2 bases from J, the junction contained 8 bases not matched to a gene. CDR3 sequence reads: CASSFGASGNTDTQYF. The CDR3 nucleotides read TGTGCCAGCAGTTTCGGGGCTAGCGGTAACACAGATACGCAGTATTTT.

This clonotype was detected ten times or more. V and J are TRBV6-2 or TRBV6-3 and TRBJ2-5, with 11 nucleotides matching TRBD2. The V gene end was trimmed by 6 bases and the J gene end by 5 bases; junction bases not matched to a gene: 8. The CDR3 extends over 15 amino acids. The germline V gene encodes CDR1 MNHEY and CDR2 SVGEGT. The CDR3 DNA is TGTGCCAGCAGGCCTACTAGCGGGAGATGGGAGACCCAGTACTTC. Its protein is CASRPTSGRWETQYF.

This clonotype appeared a few times. The chain combines TRBV21-1 with TRBJ2-7; whether TRBD2, the table's D call, matches the DNA was not checked. TRBV21-1 is recorded as a pseudogene. CDR3 length equals 17 residues. CDR3 loop: CASGSFKALAGYYEQYF. DNA of the CDR3: TGTGCCAGCGGCTCCTTTAAGGCGCTAGCGGGTTACTACGAGCAGTACTTC.

The chain couples TRBV7-9 to TRBJ2-1; the D gene is possibly TRBD2 (6 bases). V gave up 1 base and J gave up 1 base, with 11 bases separating them. The germline V gene encodes CDR1 SEHNR and CDR2 FQNEAQ (reference sequence). This CDR3 contains 16 residues. This CDR3 is CASSLGWEESYNEQFF. The CDR3 coding sequence is TGTGCCAGCAGCTTAGGCTGGGAGGAGTCCTACAATGAGCAGTTCTTC.

This clonotype came up a few times. The gene calls are TRBV20-1 and TRBJ1-1; D is unresolved. V was trimmed by 5 bases and J by 0 bases, leaving 19 bases between them. CDR3 length equals 16 residues. Germline lookup yields CDR1 DFQATT and CDR2 SNEGSKA (reference sequence). CDR3: CSAERVPSVMNTEAFF. For the CDR3, the DNA is TGCAGTGCTGAGAGAGTCCCGTCAGTGATGAACACTGAAGCTTTCTTT.

This chain joins TRBV25-1 and TRBJ2-3; D not certain. The CDR3 is made up of 15 amino acids. Trimming cost V 3 bases and J 0 bases, with 10 bases left between them. Germline V CDR1 and CDR2: MGHDK, SYGVNS. This chain's CDR3 is CASSDPIRSTDTQYF. As DNA, the CDR3 is TGTGCCAGCAGTGACCCAATCAGGAGCACAGATACGCAGTATTTT.

This clonotype was seen more than once but under ten times. This chain connects TRBV5-1 to TRBJ1-4, with 7 bases aligning to TRBD1. CDR3 length: 14 residues. From germline, CDR1 is SGHRS and CDR2 YFSETQ. Trimming cost V 3 bases and J 5 bases; bases outside gene matches: 4. CDR3 DNA sequence: TGCGCCAGCAGCTGGGACAGCTCAAATGAAAAACTGTTTTTT. As protein: CASSWDSSNEKLFF.